This T cell receptor (beta chain) stems from a study of regulatory T cells in long-lasting Graves disease. On this clonotype itself: Antigen unknown.

Time point described: newly diagnosed GD, antithyroid drugs for less than 3 months. Following extraction of RNA from PBMCs, that RNA was used to make the TCR library. Unmatched junction bases numbered 9, after V lost 3 bases and J lost 3 bases. The CDR3 runs to 15 residues. Germline-derived CDR1 and CDR2 are DFQATT and SNEGSKA (reference sequence). Study observations and caveats: Among persistent patients, a larger number of public clonotypes were shared (around 3,000) than among newly diagnosed patients (roughly 910).

Arm-PCR of CDR3 regions and iRepertoire HTBI primers were the basis on which TCR beta libraries were built. TCRdb reprocessed the multiplex PCR reads via MiXCR and lists one record per CDR3 protein. The data show about 400,000 distinct CDR3 sequences, with over 12% seen just once and roughly 8% held by the top ten. These data also featured in a second study, about T cells in Graves' hyperthyroidism and ophthalmopathy. From that paper: Diagnosis of hyperthyroidism was new in patients aged 18 to 65, and its duration was under 2 months. Clonotypes that were expanded in thyroid above 0.001 mostly appeared in blood too.

Sequenced here: peripheral blood mononuclear cells (PBMCs), sampled at new diagnosis, from a patient treated with antithyroid drugs. The receptor was isolated from a woman between 40 and 50 years old with Graves disease. The rearrangement uses TRBV20-1 and TRBJ2-7, with 9 positions matching TRBD2. CDR3 DNA sequence: TGCAGTGCTAGGCCCCAGCTAGCGGGGCTCTACGAGCAGTACTTC. Residues: CSARPQLAGLYEQYF.